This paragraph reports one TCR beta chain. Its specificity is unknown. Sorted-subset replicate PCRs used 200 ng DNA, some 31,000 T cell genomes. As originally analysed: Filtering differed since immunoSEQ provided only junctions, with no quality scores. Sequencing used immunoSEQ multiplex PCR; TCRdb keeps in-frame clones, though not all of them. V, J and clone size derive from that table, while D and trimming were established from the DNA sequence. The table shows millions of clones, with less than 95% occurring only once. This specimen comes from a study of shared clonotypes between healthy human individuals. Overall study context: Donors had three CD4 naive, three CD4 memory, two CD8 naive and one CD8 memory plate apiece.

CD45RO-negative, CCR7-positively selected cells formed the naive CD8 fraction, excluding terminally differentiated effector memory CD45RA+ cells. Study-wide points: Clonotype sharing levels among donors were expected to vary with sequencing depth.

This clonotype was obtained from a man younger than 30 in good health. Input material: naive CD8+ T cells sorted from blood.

The CDR3 DNA is TGTGCCAGCAGCGAGACTAGCGGACTCGAGGAGGAGCAGTACTTC. Amino acid sequence: CASSETSGLEEEQYF. This rearrangement joins TRBV9 to TRBJ2-7; TRBD2 agrees at 9 bases. The germline CDR1 and CDR2 sequences are SGDLS and YYNGEE. The CDR3 extends over 15 amino acids. J was trimmed by 7 bases and V by 3 bases; bases with no gene match: 11. The entire variable domain, with the rest obtained from reference TRBV9 and TRBJ2-7, is as follows: DSGVTQTPKHLITATGQRVTLRCSPRSGDLSVYWYQQSLDQGLQFLIQYYNGEERAKGNILERFSAQQFPDLHSELNLSSLELGDSALYFCASSETSGLEEEQYFGPGTRLTVT.